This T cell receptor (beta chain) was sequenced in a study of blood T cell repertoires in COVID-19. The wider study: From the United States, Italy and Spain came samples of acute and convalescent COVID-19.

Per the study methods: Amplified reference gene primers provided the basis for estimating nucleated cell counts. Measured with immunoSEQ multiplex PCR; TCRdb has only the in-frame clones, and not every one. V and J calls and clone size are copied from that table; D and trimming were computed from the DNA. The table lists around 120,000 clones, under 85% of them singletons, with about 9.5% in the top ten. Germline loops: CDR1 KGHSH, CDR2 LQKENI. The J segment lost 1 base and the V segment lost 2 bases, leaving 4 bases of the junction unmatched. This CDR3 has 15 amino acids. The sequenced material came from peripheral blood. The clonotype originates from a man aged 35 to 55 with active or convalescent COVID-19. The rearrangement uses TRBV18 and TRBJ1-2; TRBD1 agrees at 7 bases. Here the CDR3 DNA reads TGTGCCAGCTCACCAGGACAGGATAGTAACTATGGCTACACCTTC. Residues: CASSPGQDSNYGYTF.